The rows below give T cell receptor beta chains drawn from one sample of a study of T cell changes during pregnancy in multiple sclerosis. The data were produced by immunoSEQ multiplex PCR, yet TCRdb's version contains in-frame clones alone and is incomplete. The sample lists roughly 93,000 clones; 92% were seen once. The sequences come from peripheral blood, collected after pregnancy. The receptor source for this set is a female donor in good health, enrolled as a control in a pregnancy study. Both conserved end residues are part of each CDR3. D genes are given only for firm matches. Clone sizes are given selectively: once, few, many, or a class where the clone is expanded.

>-|-|15|TRBV6-1|TRBJ2-7
TGTGCCAGCCGACACTTTGAGACGGCCTCCTACGAGCAGTACTTC
CASRHFETASYEQYF
>-|-|14|TRBV5-6|TRBJ2-7
TGTGCCAGCACCAATTGGGGCACTTTCTCCGAGCAGTACTTC
CASTNWGTFSEQYF
>TRBD1|-|14|TRBV7-9|TRBJ2-5
TGTGCCAGCACCGACGGACAGGGGCAAGAGACCCAGTACTTC
CASTDGQGQETQYF
>TRBD1|-|14|TRBV5-8|TRBJ2-1
TGTGCCAGCAGCTATTGGACAGGGCAGGGCGAGCAGTTCTTC
CASSYWTGQGEQFF
>-|-|15|TRBV7-8|TRBJ1-2
TGTGCCAGCAGCCCCGACAGGAGTACTAACTATGGCTACACCTTC
CASSPDRSTNYGYTF
>-|-|15|TRBV6-1|TRBJ1-3
TGTGCCAGCAGTGAAGAGAATAGCTCTGGAAACACCATATATTTT
CASSEENSSGNTIYF
>-|-|14|TRBV9|TRBJ1-2
TGTGCCAGCAGCCCGGTGGGCGTTAGCTATGGCTACACCTTC
CASSPVGVSYGYTF
>TRBD2|-|16|TRBV28|TRBJ2-3
TGTGCCAGCAGTTTAGGACTAGCGGGGGACCCAGATACGCAGTATTTT
CASSLGLAGDPDTQYF
>-|-|13|TRBV5-4|TRBJ2-2
TGTGCCAGCAGCTTTTCCAGGGGCGGGGAGCTGTTTTTT
CASSFSRGGELFF
>-|-|13|TRBV18|TRBJ1-1
TGTGCCAGCTCACCATATACCCATCGGGAAGCTTTCTTT
CASSPYTHREAFF
>-|once|14|TRBV10-3|TRBJ1-1
TGTGCCACACTTGAGCCCGGTCTGAACACTGAAGCTTTCTTT
CATLEPGLNTEAFF